This T cell receptor beta chain was captured in a study of blood T cell repertoires in COVID-19. Study summary: Researchers got acute and convalescent COVID-19 samples from the United States, Italy and Spain. PBMCs, B-cell-depleted T cells, or T cells were the source of the cDNA or gDNA that made up the material.

The length of the CDR3 is 18 residues. CDR1 is SGHRS and CDR2 is YFSETQ in the germline V gene. V was clipped by 1 base and J by 2 bases; unmatched bases: 15. TCRdb's table, derived via immunoSEQ multiplex PCR, lists solely in-frame clones and lacks some. The table has 130,000 to 150,000 clones, 80% to 90% seen once. This rearrangement joins TRBV5-1 to TRBJ2-7, with TRBD1 matching 7 bases. This TCR was recovered from a woman aged 55-70 years with COVID-19, enrolled during active disease. The sequenced material came from peripheral blood. The CDR3 here is CASSLQDRFLPTTYEQYF. The DNA for the CDR3 is TGCGCCAGCAGCTTGCAGGACAGGTTCCTCCCCACCACCTACGAGCAGTACTTC.